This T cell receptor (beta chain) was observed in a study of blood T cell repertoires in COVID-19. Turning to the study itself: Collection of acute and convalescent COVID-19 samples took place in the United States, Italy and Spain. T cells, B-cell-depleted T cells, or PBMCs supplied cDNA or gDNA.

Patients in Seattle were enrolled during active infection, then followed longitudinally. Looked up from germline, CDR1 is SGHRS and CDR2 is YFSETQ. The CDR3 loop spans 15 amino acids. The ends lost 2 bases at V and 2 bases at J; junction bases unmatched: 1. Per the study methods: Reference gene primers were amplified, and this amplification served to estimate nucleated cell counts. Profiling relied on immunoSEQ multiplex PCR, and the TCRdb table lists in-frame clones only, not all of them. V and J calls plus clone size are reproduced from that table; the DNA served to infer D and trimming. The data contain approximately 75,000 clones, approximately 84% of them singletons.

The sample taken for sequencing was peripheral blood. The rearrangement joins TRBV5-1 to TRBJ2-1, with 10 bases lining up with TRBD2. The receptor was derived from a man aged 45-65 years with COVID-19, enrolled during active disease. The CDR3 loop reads CASSFLAGAYNEQFF. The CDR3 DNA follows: TGCGCCAGCAGCTTCCTAGCGGGAGCCTACAATGAGCAGTTCTTC.